This TCR beta chain emerged from a study of metastatic and nonmetastatic thyroid tumors. Germline V CDR1 and CDR2: SGHNT, YENEEA. Between the trimmed V and J ends, which lost 6 bases and 0 bases, there was a span of 12 bases. The CDR3 spans 14 residues. None of the patients had undergone any treatment ahead of thyroid surgery. TCRdb re-analyzed the PCR reads through MiXCR. Here the sample spans about 53,000 clones, 20% to 25% being singletons. The chain carries TRBV11-3 and TRBJ2-7; no clear D gene. Source material: blood. The receptor comes from a female donor with papillary thyroid cancer or a benign thyroid nodule (not recorded which). Some clones in this sample may be carry-over from other donors' samples. Here the CDR3 reads CASRLSDGSYEQYF. The CDR3 nucleotides are TGTGCCAGCAGATTATCAGACGGCTCCTACGAGCAGTACTTC.